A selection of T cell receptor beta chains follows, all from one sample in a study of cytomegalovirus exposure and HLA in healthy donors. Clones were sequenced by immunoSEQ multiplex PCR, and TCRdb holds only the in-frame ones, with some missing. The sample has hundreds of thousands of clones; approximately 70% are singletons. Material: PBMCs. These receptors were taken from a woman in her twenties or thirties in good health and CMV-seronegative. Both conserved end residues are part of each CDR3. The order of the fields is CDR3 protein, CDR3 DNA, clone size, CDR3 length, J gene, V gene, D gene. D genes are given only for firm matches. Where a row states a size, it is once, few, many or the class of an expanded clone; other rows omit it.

CDR3aa: CSVEDPTEGTANEQFF
CDR3nt: TGCAGCGTTGAAGATCCCACCGAGGGAACCGCAAATGAGCAGTTCTTC
abundance: once
len: 16
j_gene: TRBJ2-1
v_gene: TRBV29-1
d_gene: NA

CDR3aa: CASSSTRAKNIQYF
CDR3nt: TGTGCCAGCAGTTCGACTCGGGCCAAAAACATTCAGTACTTC
abundance: NA
len: 14
j_gene: TRBJ2-4
v_gene: TRBV27
d_gene: NA

CDR3aa: CAWRRSRGTGELFF
CDR3nt: TGTGCCTGGAGGAGGAGCCGCGGAACCGGGGAGCTGTTTTTT
abundance: NA
len: 14
j_gene: TRBJ2-2
v_gene: TRBV30
d_gene: NA

CDR3aa: CASSDEAGVGQPQHF
CDR3nt: TGTGCCAGCAGTGATGAGGCCGGGGTGGGGCAGCCCCAGCATTTT
abundance: NA
len: 15
j_gene: TRBJ1-5
v_gene: TRBV25-1
d_gene: NA

CDR3aa: CASSPLGPGGYTF
CDR3nt: TGTGCCAGCAGTCCCCTAGGCCCTGGGGGCTACACCTTC
abundance: NA
len: 13
j_gene: TRBJ1-2
v_gene: TRBV27
d_gene: NA

CDR3aa: CASSIGGRADEQYF
CDR3nt: TGTGCCAGTAGTATCGGGGGGAGGGCCGACGAGCAGTACTTC
abundance: NA
len: 14
j_gene: TRBJ2-7
v_gene: TRBV19
d_gene: TRBD2

CDR3aa: CASSLTSSGNTIYF
CDR3nt: TGTGCTAGCAGCTTAACGAGCTCTGGAAACACCATATATTTT
abundance: NA
len: 14
j_gene: TRBJ1-3
v_gene: TRBV7-7
d_gene: NA

CDR3aa: CASSPRQATNEKLFF
CDR3nt: TGTGCCAGCAGCCCTCGACAGGCAACTAATGAAAAACTGTTTTTT
abundance: NA
len: 15
j_gene: TRBJ1-4
v_gene: TRBV7-9
d_gene: NA

CDR3aa: CASSVGLAGFLHTGELFF
CDR3nt: TGTGCCAGCAGCGTGGGACTAGCGGGATTCTTGCACACCGGGGAGCTGTTTTTT
abundance: few
len: 18
j_gene: TRBJ2-2
v_gene: TRBV7-9
d_gene: TRBD2

CDR3aa: CASSKYPTSGGPGNEQFF
CDR3nt: TGTGCCAGCAGCAAGTACCCGACTAGCGGGGGGCCGGGTAATGAGCAGTTCTTC
abundance: NA
len: 18
j_gene: TRBJ2-1
v_gene: TRBV7-6
d_gene: TRBD2

CDR3aa: CASGQAGGYGEQFF
CDR3nt: TGCGCCAGCGGTCAAGCGGGGGGCTACGGTGAGCAGTTCTTC
abundance: NA
len: 14
j_gene: TRBJ2-1
v_gene: TRBV10-2
d_gene: TRBD2

CDR3aa: CATSIELWSGYTF
CDR3nt: TGTGCCACCTCAATTGAGCTATGGAGTGGCTACACCTTC
abundance: NA
len: 13
j_gene: TRBJ1-2
v_gene: TRBV19
d_gene: NA

CDR3aa: CASLVGGGSYNEQFF
CDR3nt: TGTGCCAGCCTTGTGGGGGGGGGTTCCTACAATGAGCAGTTCTTC
abundance: NA
len: 15
j_gene: TRBJ2-1
v_gene: TRBV11-1
d_gene: TRBD2

CDR3aa: CASSQGMRETQYF
CDR3nt: TGTGCCAGCAGCCAGGGGATGCGAGAGACCCAGTACTTC
abundance: NA
len: 13
j_gene: TRBJ2-5
v_gene: TRBV7-9
d_gene: NA

CDR3aa: CASSGSGLYGYTF
CDR3nt: TGTGCCAGCAGTGGCAGTGGTCTCTATGGCTACACCTTC
abundance: NA
len: 13
j_gene: TRBJ1-2
v_gene: TRBV27
d_gene: NA

CDR3aa: CASIDRGLHQPQHF
CDR3nt: TGTGCCAGCATTGACAGGGGGCTTCATCAGCCCCAGCATTTT
abundance: NA
len: 14
j_gene: TRBJ1-5
v_gene: TRBV6-6
d_gene: TRBD1

CDR3aa: CASSSGQGFMAGELFF
CDR3nt: TGTGCCAGTAGCTCCGGACAGGGTTTTATGGCCGGGGAGCTGTTTTTT
abundance: NA
len: 16
j_gene: TRBJ2-2
v_gene: TRBV19
d_gene: TRBD1

CDR3aa: CATSRGGGQGARDYGYTF
CDR3nt: TGTGCCACCAGCAGAGGAGGGGGACAGGGGGCGCGAGACTATGGCTACACCTTC
abundance: NA
len: 18
j_gene: TRBJ1-2
v_gene: TRBV15
d_gene: TRBD1

CDR3aa: CARSLIPKADTDTQYF
CDR3nt: TGTGCCAGAAGCTTAATCCCTAAAGCTGACACAGATACGCAGTATTTT
abundance: few
len: 16
j_gene: TRBJ2-3
v_gene: TRBV7-5
d_gene: NA

CDR3aa: CASSFPQGLGYNEQFF
CDR3nt: TGTGCCAGCAGCTTTCCACAGGGGTTGGGATACAATGAGCAGTTCTTC
abundance: NA
len: 16
j_gene: TRBJ2-1
v_gene: TRBV7-9
d_gene: TRBD1

CDR3aa: CASSWLAGGMDEQFF
CDR3nt: TGTGCCAGCAGCTGGCTAGCGGGAGGAATGGATGAGCAGTTCTTC
abundance: few
len: 15
j_gene: TRBJ2-1
v_gene: TRBV5-5
d_gene: TRBD2

CDR3aa: CASSERTDTDTQYF
CDR3nt: TGTGCCAGCAGTGAAAGGACAGACACAGATACGCAGTATTTT
abundance: few
len: 14
j_gene: TRBJ2-3
v_gene: TRBV6-5
d_gene: NA

CDR3aa: CASSLDSMNEQFF
CDR3nt: TGTGCCAGCAGCTTGGACAGTATGAATGAGCAGTTCTTC
abundance: NA
len: 13
j_gene: TRBJ2-1
v_gene: TRBV7-9
d_gene: NA

CDR3aa: CASSLGAAYTGELFF
CDR3nt: TGTGCCAGCAGCTTAGGAGCGGCTTACACCGGGGAGCTGTTTTTT
abundance: NA
len: 15
j_gene: TRBJ2-2
v_gene: TRBV7-2
d_gene: NA

CDR3aa: CATSTESGPARAQHF
CDR3nt: TGTGCCACCAGCACCGAATCAGGGCCGGCCAGGGCCCAGCATTTT
abundance: NA
len: 15
j_gene: TRBJ1-5
v_gene: TRBV15
d_gene: NA

CDR3aa: CASSVNLPGEQYF
CDR3nt: TGTGCCAGTAGTGTCAATCTACCCGGGGAGCAGTACTTC
abundance: NA
len: 13
j_gene: TRBJ2-7
v_gene: TRBV19
d_gene: NA

CDR3aa: CASSILTGVAGNTIYF
CDR3nt: TGTGCCAGTAGTATCCTGACAGGGGTGGCTGGAAACACCATATATTTT
abundance: many
len: 16
j_gene: TRBJ1-3
v_gene: TRBV19
d_gene: TRBD1

CDR3aa: CATIRGRGSNYGYTF
CDR3nt: TGTGCCACTATAAGAGGAAGGGGATCTAACTATGGCTACACCTTC
abundance: NA
len: 15
j_gene: TRBJ1-2
v_gene: TRBV6-5
d_gene: NA

CDR3aa: CASSGGEGDRYNEQFF
CDR3nt: TGTGCCAGCAGCGGGGGGGAGGGGGATAGGTACAATGAGCAGTTCTTC
abundance: NA
len: 16
j_gene: TRBJ2-1
v_gene: TRBV7-9
d_gene: NA

CDR3aa: CASSSEWNSLTGSSGNTIYF
CDR3nt: TGTGCCAGCAGCTCCGAGTGGAACAGCCTGACAGGAAGCTCTGGAAACACCATATATTTT
abundance: NA
len: 20
j_gene: TRBJ1-3
v_gene: TRBV5-4
d_gene: NA

CDR3aa: CASSLEPTGFGTIYF
CDR3nt: TGTGCCAGCAGCTTAGAGCCTACAGGCTTCGGCACCATATATTTT
abundance: NA
len: 15
j_gene: TRBJ1-3
v_gene: TRBV11-3
d_gene: NA

CDR3aa: CASRPSSGADQFF
CDR3nt: TGTGCCAGCAGGCCGTCTAGCGGGGCTGATCAGTTCTTC
abundance: NA
len: 13
j_gene: TRBJ2-1
v_gene: TRBV27
d_gene: TRBD2

CDR3aa: CASSLGRISYGYTF
CDR3nt: TGTGCCAGCAGCTTGGGGCGGATTTCCTATGGCTACACCTTC
abundance: NA
len: 14
j_gene: TRBJ1-2
v_gene: TRBV5-8
d_gene: NA

CDR3aa: CASSSPQASDSYEQYF
CDR3nt: TGTGCCAGCAGTTCCCCCCAGGCTAGCGACTCCTACGAGCAGTACTTC
abundance: NA
len: 16
j_gene: TRBJ2-7
v_gene: TRBV27
d_gene: NA

CDR3aa: CASSPAGYGTDTQYF
CDR3nt: TGTGCCAGCAGCCCAGCAGGGTACGGCACAGATACGCAGTATTTT
abundance: NA
len: 15
j_gene: TRBJ2-3
v_gene: TRBV9
d_gene: NA

CDR3aa: CASSDLALPPGELFF
CDR3nt: TGCGCCAGCAGTGATCTAGCTCTGCCCCCCGGGGAGCTGTTTTTT
abundance: NA
len: 15
j_gene: TRBJ2-2
v_gene: TRBV10-1
d_gene: NA

CDR3aa: CSVPGWRAAYNEQFF
CDR3nt: TGCAGCGTCCCGGGATGGCGGGCGGCCTACAATGAGCAGTTCTTC
abundance: once
len: 15
j_gene: TRBJ2-1
v_gene: TRBV29-1
d_gene: NA

CDR3aa: CASSVGHLQEQYF
CDR3nt: TGTGCCAGCAGCGTGGGACACCTCCAGGAGCAGTACTTC
abundance: few
len: 13
j_gene: TRBJ2-7
v_gene: TRBV11-2
d_gene: NA

CDR3aa: CASSLVGDGGQETQYF
CDR3nt: TGTGCTAGCAGCTTAGTCGGGGACGGGGGCCAAGAGACCCAGTACTTC
abundance: NA
len: 16
j_gene: TRBJ2-5
v_gene: TRBV7-7
d_gene: NA

CDR3aa: CASRPQGEGTDTQYF
CDR3nt: TGTGCCAGCAGACCGCAGGGGGAAGGTACAGATACGCAGTATTTT
abundance: NA
len: 15
j_gene: TRBJ2-3
v_gene: TRBV28
d_gene: TRBD1

CDR3aa: CASSQEWGQSNQPQHF
CDR3nt: TGTGCCAGCAGCCAAGAATGGGGACAGAGCAATCAGCCCCAGCATTTT
abundance: NA
len: 16
j_gene: TRBJ1-5
v_gene: TRBV4-2
d_gene: TRBD1

CDR3aa: CASPPPGSYNEQFF
CDR3nt: TGTGCCAGCCCCCCGCCGGGGTCCTACAATGAGCAGTTCTTC
abundance: NA
len: 14
j_gene: TRBJ2-1
v_gene: TRBV21-1
d_gene: NA

CDR3aa: CSVVGTNYGYTF
CDR3nt: TGCAGCGTTGTTGGCACAAACTATGGCTACACCTTC
abundance: NA
len: 12
j_gene: TRBJ1-2
v_gene: TRBV29-1
d_gene: NA

CDR3aa: CASRPRTGDAAKNIQYF
CDR3nt: TGTGCCAGTAGACCTAGGACAGGGGACGCAGCCAAAAACATTCAGTACTTC
abundance: NA
len: 17
j_gene: TRBJ2-4
v_gene: TRBV19
d_gene: TRBD1

CDR3aa: CATSRGLAGTGELFF
CDR3nt: TGTGCCACCAGCAGAGGACTAGCAGGCACCGGGGAGCTGTTTTTT
abundance: NA
len: 15
j_gene: TRBJ2-2
v_gene: TRBV15
d_gene: TRBD2